Listed below are T cell receptor beta chains from one sample, sequenced in a study of cytomegalovirus exposure and HLA in healthy donors. Measured with immunoSEQ multiplex PCR; TCRdb has only the in-frame clones, and not every one. The data show 150,000 to 200,000 clones, with about four fifths seen just once and roughly 10% held by the top ten. Material: PBMCs. The receptor set was obtained from a man aged 25 to 40 in good health and CMV-seropositive. CDR3s include the opening cysteine and the closing phenylalanine or tryptophan. The D gene is left open where the match is weak. Size values are once, few and many counts, or a class for expanded clones, and some rows have none.

d_gene	len	j_gene	abundance	v_gene	CDR3nt	CDR3aa
.	14	TRBJ1-5	.	TRBV10-1	TGCGCCAGCAGCCCCTCCGGGAACGCTCAGCCCCAGCATTTT	CASSPSGNAQPQHF
TRBD1	18	TRBJ2-5	.	TRBV7-7	TGTGCTAGCAGCTTAGGGACAGGGGCCGGAAGGCTCCAAGAGACCCAGTACTTC	CASSLGTGAGRLQETQYF
TRBD1	15	TRBJ1-2	once	TRBV4-1	TGCGCCAGCAGCCAATCCTACAGGGGCGGCTATGGCTACACCTTC	CASSQSYRGGYGYTF
.	13	TRBJ1-2	.	TRBV6-6	TGTGCCAGCAGTTGGGAGGGGAACTATGGCTACACCTTC	CASSWEGNYGYTF
.	13	TRBJ2-7	.	TRBV30	TGTGCCTGGAGCATGAGACTAGACTACGAGCAGTACTTC	CAWSMRLDYEQYF
TRBD1	15	TRBJ2-4	.	TRBV11-3	TGTGCCAGCAGCCCAGGACAGGGGCAGGGAAACATTCAGTACTTC	CASSPGQGQGNIQYF
TRBD1	13	TRBJ1-1	.	TRBV29-1	TGCAGCGTTAGGGGGCGCGGGAACACTGAAGCTTTCTTT	CSVRGRGNTEAFF
TRBD2	16	TRBJ2-3	.	TRBV4-3	TGCGCCAGCAGCCAAGAGGGCGGTAGCGGGGGGGCTTGGCAGTATTTT	CASSQEGGSGGAWQYF
TRBD1	15	TRBJ1-2	once	TRBV6-5	TGTGCCAGCAGTATGATCAGGGGGGCCAGCTATGGCTACACCTTC	CASSMIRGASYGYTF
.	15	TRBJ2-5	.	TRBV11-3	TGTGCCAGCAGCTTAGGGGTTTCGGAGGGAGAGACCCAGTACTTC	CASSLGVSEGETQYF
TRBD2	16	TRBJ2-1	.	TRBV7-9	TGTGCCAGCAGCTTTTATACGGGAGGATCCTACAATGAGCAGTTCTTC	CASSFYTGGSYNEQFF
.	14	TRBJ1-1	.	TRBV7-2	TGTGCCAGCAGCTCACCAGGATCGTGGACTGAAGCTTTCTTT	CASSSPGSWTEAFF
.	17	TRBJ1-4	.	TRBV5-1	TGCGCCAGCAGTTCCACGGGGTTTTTGACAACTAATGAAAAACTGTTTTTT	CASSSTGFLTTNEKLFF
.	16	TRBJ1-1	once	TRBV7-9	TGTGCCAGCAGCTTAGATACGTGGGGGGAGAGGACTGAAGCTTTCTTT	CASSLDTWGERTEAFF
TRBD1	14	TRBJ1-5	.	TRBV7-2	TGTGCCAGCAGCTCCAGGACAGGGGGTCAGCCCCAGCATTTT	CASSSRTGGQPQHF
.	14	TRBJ2-5	.	TRBV28	TGTGCCAGCAGGAAATCGGGGGGCGGTGAGACCCAGTACTTC	CASRKSGGGETQYF
.	12	TRBJ1-2	.	TRBV7-9	TGTGCCAGCAGCCGCCCGGGAGGTTCCTACACCTTC	CASSRPGGSYTF
.	15	TRBJ2-2	.	TRBV7-9	TGTGCCAGCAGGCACGGACAGAAGAACACCGGGGAGCTGTTTTTT	CASRHGQKNTGELFF
TRBD2	18	TRBJ2-3	.	TRBV4-1	TGCGCCAGCAGCCAGAGCCCCTTACTAGCGGGAGGGACAGATACGCAGTATTTT	CASSQSPLLAGGTDTQYF
TRBD1	15	TRBJ1-2	.	TRBV5-1	TGCGCCAGCAGCCCTAAACAGGGGACCAACTATGGCTACACCTTC	CASSPKQGTNYGYTF
.	15	TRBJ2-5	.	TRBV7-7	TGTGCTAGCAGCTTAATGGGTAGCAAGGCGGAGACCCAGTACTTC	CASSLMGSKAETQYF
TRBD1	15	TRBJ2-5	.	TRBV18	TGTGCCAGCTCCCCTGGGACAGGGGAGGGAGAGACCCAGTACTTC	CASSPGTGEGETQYF
.	16	TRBJ2-2	once	TRBV4-1	TGCGCCAGCAGCCATGAAGGACAGACGAACACCGGGGAGCTGTTTTTT	CASSHEGQTNTGELFF
TRBD1	16	TRBJ1-2	.	TRBV28	TGTGCCAGCAGTGTCTTGACAGGGGGCCGCGGCTATGGCTACACCTTC	CASSVLTGGRGYGYTF
.	15	TRBJ2-5	.	TRBV9	TGTGCCAGCAGCCCAGACGGGGGGCGATATGAGACCCAGTACTTC	CASSPDGGRYETQYF
.	16	TRBJ1-5	.	TRBV28	TGTGCCAGCACCCCCGCAGGGGTCCCTAGCAATCAGCCCCAGCATTTT	CASTPAGVPSNQPQHF